This T cell receptor beta chain was recorded in a study of shared T cell receptors in the human thymus (dated by TCRdb to the early 2020s). With regard to the full study: The study examined how the human thymus generates shared, self-reactive T-cell receptor alpha chains.

The CDR3, cysteine through phenylalanine, is 14 amino acids long. Of all the DNA, just the CDR3 is kept, 42 bases in frame from base 1. As encoded in the germline V gene (reference sequence), CDR1 is LNHDA while CDR2 is SQIVND. V is cut by 6 bases and J by 1 base, and the space between the germline ends is 12 bases. The library came from the immunoSEQ multiplex PCR assay. What TCRdb holds here is the immuneACCESS table cut down to in-frame rearrangements. Part of the clones is not present; checked against another copy, under half of the missing clones reflect an unresolved V gene, and the others are unexplained. The sample includes over 650,000 clones, with around 87% observed a single time. Under 0.01% of the sample is taken by the ten largest. A word on this clone: Its antigen is still unknown. Qualities for individual bases were not recorded, and no much larger clone is one base off.

A further study also used this sample, focusing on human thymus T cells. As that second paper reports: Immunologically healthy infants undergoing open corrective cardiac surgery for congenital heart defects in Finland were used as donors. The thymus tissue came from surgical resects taken out during corrective cardiac surgery. Both the thymic and the peripheral blood repertoires appeared to show biased V and J gene segment usage. Highly overlapping thymic TCR repertoires among unrelated individuals were reported in the related research. The study used 7 or 8 infant thymus samples plus four related peripheral blood samples to characterize TCR alpha and beta repertoires. The infant donors were about 7 to 244 days old, and the cohort included several males and a couple of females. Thymocytes were mechanically released from the tissue and were stored as pellets of roughly 10-34 million cells at -70 degrees C. A QIAsymphony instrument was used to extract genomic DNA from the frozen cell pellets. The immunoSEQ multiplex PCR assay was used to amplify the TCRB and TCRAD loci from a standardized amount of quality-controlled genomic DNA. The amplicons spanned the V(D)J region and were long enough to cover the CDR3 and allow V and J genes to be identified. Amplicon sequencing was performed on an Illumina platform through the commercial immunoSEQ service. Corrections for primer bias and sequencing errors followed previously described methods, while TCRAD and TCRB definitions were based on the IMGT database. Repertoires were analysed with immunoSEQ Analyzer 3.0 and VDJTools, covering basic statistics, V/J segment usage, diversity estimates, rarefaction and pairwise overlap. Diversity was estimated using the Chao1, ChaoE, Efron-Thisted, Shannon and inverse Simpson indices, and was also estimated on datasets down-sampled to the size of the smallest sample. Repertoire overlap used strict matching of CDR3 nucleotide sequence, V gene and J gene, with Jaccard-based multidimensional scaling clustering. On average, thymus samples gave 750,000 to 1,000,000 unique TCRB clonotypes, whereas blood samples gave about 84,000.

Rearrangement joined TRBV19 to TRBJ1-1, with TRBD1 perhaps the D gene, on 6 matching bases. The TCR comes from a boy under two years old with a congenital heart defect. Donor details come from another sample of the same person, matched by shared clones. Sequencing was carried out using thymocytes. The DNA sequence is as follows: TGTGCCAGTAGCTATCAGGGGCCGAACACTGAAGCTTTCTTT. Its translation reads: CASSYQGPNTEAFF.